This T cell receptor beta chain was recovered during a study of OX40 agonist ivuxolimab in advanced cancers. With respect to this clone: Antigen unknown.

Study-wide points: There were, on average, more expanded clones in CD8+ T cells than in CD4+. At 0.1-3.0 mg/kg, partial responders had clonal expansion among the lowest observed.

The CDR3 loop spans 14 amino acids. CDR1 and CDR2 from the germline V gene are SGHRS and YFSETQ. J was trimmed by 9 bases and V by 0 bases; bases with no gene match: 3. Sequencing used immunoSEQ multiplex PCR; TCRdb keeps in-frame clones, though not all of them. The sample has 60,000 to 85,000 clones; about 90% are singletons. The rearrangement uses TRBV5-1 and TRBJ1-6, with 7 bases that match TRBD1. The sample here was CD4+ or CD8+ T cells sorted from blood, taken in a trial of the OX40 agonist ivuxolimab. The sequence came from an adult with an advanced solid tumor such as melanoma, head and neck, liver or kidney cancer. This CDR3 reads CASSLGDSSSPLHF. The DNA for the CDR3 is TGCGCCAGCAGCTTGGGGGACAGCAGTTCACCCCTCCACTTT.